This T cell receptor beta chain is drawn from a study of blood T cell repertoires in COVID-19. Study as a whole: Samples came from the United States, Italy and Spain, spanning acute and convalescent COVID-19. The analysed material was cDNA or gDNA that came from T cells, B-cell-depleted T cells, or PBMCs.

There are 14 residues in the CDR3. Trimming took 2 bases from V and 4 from J; bases not matched to a gene: 2. Germline lookup yields CDR1 MNHNS and CDR2 SASEGT. How the authors handled the data: Quantification of nucleated cells was approximated via reference gene primer amplification. The protocol was immunoSEQ multiplex PCR, while the TCRdb copy is restricted to in-frame clones and leaves out a portion. V, J and clone size are those of that table, while D and trimming were read from the DNA. Counted here are around 250,000 clones, under 85% occurring once; the ten biggest clones make up 1.5% to 2%.

Sequenced: peripheral blood. The chain employs TRBV6-1 and TRBJ1-5; 7 bases are a match to TRBD1. The receptor comes from a man aged 30 to 45 who had recovered from COVID-19. The CDR3 coding sequence is TGTGCCAGCAGTGAAAGCAGGGGGAATCAGCCCCAGCATTTT. It is translated as CASSESRGNQPQHF.